The 3 T cell receptor beta chains in this list originate from one sample, sequenced in a study of cytomegalovirus exposure and HLA in healthy donors. Both 60 Vbeta primers and 13 Jbeta primers went into the PCR. TCRdb keeps only in-frame clones here, not all; method: immunoSEQ multiplex PCR. The sample yields 160,000 or so clones, about two thirds seen once. Sequencing input: PBMCs. Source of these receptors: a human donor in good health.

The chain combines TRBV10-3 with TRBJ1-5; D unclear. The V end was cut by 4 bases, the J end by 3 bases, with 7 bases between. Germline assignment: CDR1 ENHRY and CDR2 SYGVKD. The CDR3 consists of 13 residues. The CDR3 nucleotides are TGTGCCATCAGTGGACAAATCAATCAGCCCCAGCATTTT. Its translation: CAISGQINQPQHF.

V gene TRBV19 combines with J gene TRBJ2-2, with 9 bases lining up with TRBD1. CDR1 is LNHDA, CDR2 SQIVND, per germline (reference sequence). V shed 6 bases, J shed 6 bases, and the junction held 5 bases outside the gene matches. This CDR3 comprises 14 residues. CDR3 sequence: CASRGTGIAGELFF. The CDR3 bases are TGTGCCAGTAGGGGGACAGGGATCGCCGGGGAGCTGTTTTTT.

The chain combines TRBV6-5 with TRBJ1-1; D may be TRBD1 (5 bases). The CDR3 consists of 13 residues. CDR1 and CDR2 (germline): MNHEY, SVGAGI. With 6 bases removed from V and 1 base from J, the gap between germline ends came to 9 bases. CDR3 sequence (DNA): TGTGCCAGCAGAAACGGGGGGAACACTGAAGCTTTCTTT. It yields the protein CASRNGGNTEAFF.